This passage covers 22 T cell receptor beta chains from one sample sequenced in a study of T cells in Graves' hyperthyroidism and ophthalmopathy. Using RNA transcripts as the source, TCR beta CDR3 regions were amplified. First-round RT-PCR of the TCR CDR3 relied on the HTBI primer set. TCRdb independently ran MiXCR on the multiplex PCR reads; one entry per CDR3 protein. Here the sample spans roughly 530,000 distinct CDR3 sequences, about 15% being singletons. Source material: blood. These receptors originate from a woman aged 18-29 years with Graves' ophthalmopathy.

This chain links TRBV5-1 with TRBJ2-3; 14 bases agree with TRBD2. The CDR3 length is 18 residues. Unmatched junction bases numbered 11, after V lost 6 bases and J lost 2 bases. The germline gives CDR1 SGHRS, CDR2 YFSETQ. Here the CDR3 reads CASIGTGLAGDYTDTQYF. DNA for the CDR3: TGCGCCAGCATTGGTACGGGACTAGCGGGAGACTACACAGATACGCAGTATTTT.

A few counts support this clonotype. A read error may explain this, as a much larger clone is one base away. The chain combines TRBV7-6 with TRBJ1-2, with 9 nucleotides matching TRBD1. This CDR3 is 14 amino acids long. CDR1 and CDR2 from the germline V gene are SGHVS and FNYEAQ. The CDR3 DNA reads TGTGCCGGCAGCTTAGCTCTGGACAGGGGTGGCTACACCTTC. This gives the protein CAGSLALDRGGYTF.

The sample holds many counts of this clonotype. The rearrangement uses TRBV11-3 and TRBJ2-5; the D is unclear. With 5 bases removed from V and 2 bases from J, the gap between germline ends came to 12 bases. This CDR3 has 14 residues. CDR1 and CDR2 (germline): SGHNT, YENEEA. CDR3 DNA: TGTGCCAGCAGCGATGGCCGGTATCAAGAGACCCAGTACTTC. It yields the protein CASSDGRYQETQYF.

The CDR3 spells CASSSRGGQETQYF. For the CDR3, the DNA is TGTGCCAGCAGCTCTAGAGGGGGCCAAGAGACCCAGTACTTC. The chain uses TRBV13 and TRBJ2-5; a weak D match, TRBD1 (6 bases). The V gene lost 4 bases and the J gene lost 1 base, with 10 bases spanning the gap. Germline CDR1 PRHDT, CDR2 FYEKMQ (reference sequence). The CDR3 extends over 14 amino acids.

This clonotype occurred many times. V usage is TRBV5-1 and J usage is TRBJ1-5; D remains unclear. Germline V CDR1 and CDR2: SGHRS, YFSETQ. V lost 2 bases, J lost 6 bases, and 9 bases lay in between. The CDR3 sequence is 13 residues long. The CDR3 bases are TGCGCCAGCAGCTTTGCCGAGGGTCAGCCCCAGCATTTT. As protein: CASSFAEGQPQHF. Based on the CDR3 plus reference TRBV5-1 and TRBJ1-5, the full variable domain is KAGVTQTPRYLIKTRGQQVTLSCSPISGHRSVSWYQQTPGQGLQFLFEYFSETQRNKGNFPGRFSGRQFSNSRSEMNVSTLELGDSALYLCASSFAEGQPQHFGDGTRLSIL.

In regard to this clonotype: This may arise from a read error, as a much more abundant clone is one base away. The CDR3 reads CASSDRTSGAAGELFF. CDR3 bases: TGTGCCAGCAGCGATCGGACTAGCGGAGCGGCCGGGGAGCTGTTTTTT. The rearrangement links TRBV11-2 to TRBJ2-2; 10 bases line up with TRBD2. The J segment lost 6 bases and the V segment lost 5 bases, leaving 9 bases of the junction unmatched. CDR3 length: 16 residues. Germline lookup yields CDR1 SGHAT and CDR2 FQNNGV. Full variable domain (missing parts from reference TRBV11-2 and TRBJ2-2): EAGVAQSPRYKIIEKRQSVAFWCNPISGHATLYWYQQILGQGPKLLIQFQNNGVVDDSQLPKDRFSAERLKGVDSTLKIQPAKLEDSAVYLCASSDRTSGAAGELFFGEGSRLTVL.

About this clonotype: At one boundary the junction diverges from the germline segment, which might be a read error. The CDR3 loop reads CVSSLFANTEAFF. CDR3 nucleotides: TGTGTCAGCAGCTTGTTTGCTAACACTGAAGCTTTCTTT. V is TRBV5-8 and J is TRBJ1-1; D gene ambiguous. This CDR3 spans 13 amino acids. From germline, CDR1 is SGHTS and CDR2 YDEGEE.

Concerning this clonotype itself: A read error is possible here, since a much larger clone lies one base away. The V call is TRBV12-3 or TRBV12-4, the J call TRBJ1-2; D unresolved. This CDR3 comprises 17 residues. Trimming took off 4 bases at V and 0 bases at J, with 18 bases between the two ends. In nucleotides, the CDR3 is TGTGCCAGCAGTTCCTTTGAATCCTCCCTTACTAACTATGGCTACACCTTC. Residues: CASSSFESSLTNYGYTF.

The chain is built from TRBV18 and TRBJ2-5; D is unresolved. The ends were cut back, 3 bases at V and 5 bases at J, with 13 bases in the middle. In germline, CDR1 is KGHSH, CDR2 LQKENI. This CDR3 comprises 14 residues. In nucleotides, the CDR3 is TGTGCCAGCTCACCGTCGGAGATGGGGGAGACCCAGTACTTC. It translates to CASSPSEMGETQYF.

This chain uses TRBV11-3 with TRBJ1-1; D call uncertain. V gave up 1 base and J gave up 5 bases, with 17 bases separating them. The germline V gene has CDR1 SGHNT and CDR2 YENEEA. This CDR3 is 16 amino acids long. The CDR3 sequence: CASSLGRVRPGTEAFF. The DNA of the CDR3 is TGTGCCAGCAGCTTAGGCCGAGTCCGGCCGGGAACTGAAGCTTTCTTT.

The chain employs TRBV6-2 or TRBV6-3 and TRBJ1-5; D not certain. The length of the CDR3 is 16 residues. CDR1 MNHEY and CDR2 SVGEGT come from the germline V gene. Trimming took off 5 bases at V and 1 base at J, with 15 bases between the two ends. In nucleotides, the CDR3 is TGTGCCAGCAGTGTAATGAGGGTTAGAAGCAATCAGCCCCAGCATTTT. Translating it yields CASSVMRVRSNQPQHF.

The chain links TRBV7-9 to TRBJ1-2, with D tentatively TRBD1 (5 bases). Trimming took 4 bases from V and 4 from J, leaving 19 bases between them. The length of the CDR3 is 16 residues. Germline V gene lookup returns CDR1 SEHNR and CDR2 FQNEAQ (reference sequence). CDR3 sequence: CASSSTGAPLGYGYTF. In DNA form, the CDR3 reads TGTGCCAGCAGCTCAACCGGGGCCCCCTTGGGCTATGGCTACACCTTC.

This clonotype was found a few times. The chain combines TRBV19 with TRBJ1-1; D unclear. The germline gives CDR1 LNHDA, CDR2 SQIVND (reference sequence). Trimming removed 3 bases from V and 8 bases from J, with 7 bases in between. The CDR3 spans 11 residues. The CDR3 spells CASSMLFEAFF. CDR3 DNA: TGTGCCAGTAGTATGCTATTCGAAGCTTTCTTT. The variable domain in full, with the rest retrieved from reference TRBV19 and TRBJ1-1, is DGGITQSPKYLFRKEGQNVTLSCEQNLNHDAMYWYRQDPGQGLRLIYYSQIVNDFQKGDIAEGYSVSREKKESFPLTVTSAQKNPTAFYLCASSMLFEAFFGQGTRLTVV.

This clonotype was seen repeatedly, ten times or more. The genes are TRBV7-2 and TRBJ1-2; the D gene is possibly TRBD1 (6 bases). The V end lost 5 bases, the J end lost 5 bases, and 18 bases lay between the germline ends. The germline V gene has CDR1 SGHTA and CDR2 FQGNSA. The CDR3 has 15 amino acids. Here the CDR3 DNA reads TGTGCCAGCAGCACCATGCGGGGGCAGGGGTATGGCTACACCTTC. Translated, it gives CASSTMRGQGYGYTF.

This clonotype was observed at least ten times. The V and J genes are TRBV2 and TRBJ1-2, with 9 bases fitting TRBD1. The CDR3 runs to 12 residues. V trimming: 7 bases; J trimming: 7 bases; junction bases outside the gene matches: 4. Germline loops: CDR1 SNHLY, CDR2 FYNNEI. The CDR3 coding sequence is TGTGCCAGCACGGAGACAGGGGGTGGCTACACCTTC. It specifies CASTETGGGYTF.

This clonotype has more than one count but fewer than ten. J is TRBJ2-7 and V is TRBV20-1; weak D call: TRBD2 (7 bases). The ends were cut back, 0 bases at V and 4 bases at J, with 16 bases in the middle. CDR3 length: 15 residues. Germline CDR1 reads DFQATT; CDR2 reads SNEGSKA (reference sequence). CDR3 residues: CSARDGGGITYEQYF. In nucleotides, the CDR3 is TGCAGTGCTAGAGATGGGGGGGGCATCACGTACGAGCAGTACTTC.

This chain connects TRBV6-2 or TRBV6-3 to TRBJ1-1; D unresolved. Looked up from germline, CDR1 is MNHEY and CDR2 is SVGEGT. Trimming shortened V by 2 bases and J by 1 base, and 11 bases separated the two germline ends. The CDR3 loop spans 15 amino acids. The CDR3 nucleotides read TGTGCCAGCAGTTACCCAAAAACCTCGAACACTGAAGCTTTCTTT. This translates into CASSYPKTSNTEAFF.

This clonotype was counted many times. The J gene is TRBJ1-4, the V gene TRBV5-8, with 11 bases matching TRBD1. Germline-derived CDR1 and CDR2 are SGHTS and YDEGEE. After removal of 2 bases from V and 7 bases from J, the junction contained 4 bases not matched to a gene. The CDR3 is made up of 15 amino acids. CDR3 nucleotide sequence: TGTGCCAGCAGCTTTATGGACAGGGGGCCTGAAAAACTGTTTTTT. Translation: CASSFMDRGPEKLFF.

This clonotype was counted between two and nine times. V and J are TRBV30 and TRBJ1-6; tentatively, D is TRBD1 (5 bases). In germline, CDR1 is GTSNPN, CDR2 SVGIG (reference sequence). The CDR3 runs to 13 residues. Deletions cut 4 bases from V and 10 bases from J, with 14 bases between. In nucleotides, the CDR3 is TGTGCCTGGACTTGGCAGGGAGGGTCACCCCTCCACTTT. It yields the protein CAWTWQGGSPLHF.

In this sample, this clonotype turned up a few times. The V and J genes are TRBV18 and TRBJ1-4, with TRBD1 matching 10 bases. After removal of 6 bases from V and 6 bases from J, the junction contained 4 bases not matched to a gene. The CDR3 runs 14 residues. Germline CDR1 and CDR2: KGHSH and LQKENI. Here the CDR3 reads CASSLDRGHEKLFF. CDR3 nucleotide sequence: TGTGCCAGCTCGCTCGACAGGGGGCATGAAAAACTGTTTTTT.

This clonotype was seen a handful of times. V gene TRBV6-9 combines with J gene TRBJ2-1, with 8 bases lining up with TRBD1. Germline V lookup: CDR1 MNHGY, CDR2 SVAAGI. CDR3 size: 13 residues. V lost 3 bases, J lost 10 bases, and 5 bases stayed unmatched. The CDR3 bases are TGTGCCAGCAGTTACACAGGGGGAGAAGAGCAGTTCTTC. Protein: CASSYTGGEEQFF.

The chain carries TRBV20-1 and TRBJ2-7, with 8 bases that match TRBD2. Germline V CDR1 and CDR2: DFQATT, SNEGSKA (reference sequence). J was trimmed by 2 bases and V by 6 bases; bases with no gene match: 12. This CDR3 is built from 15 residues. DNA for the CDR3: TGCAGTGCGGCCCGGGGGGGTAGCGGTACCTACGAGCAGTACTTC. Protein product: CSAARGGSGTYEQYF.